Given below is one TCR beta chain in context. These data belong to a study of response to subunit inactivated influenza vaccine. The germline V and J ends were trimmed by 0 bases and 3 bases, with 11 bases remaining between them. The germline V gene encodes CDR1 MNHEY and CDR2 SMNVEV (reference sequence). This CDR3 spans 15 amino acids. TCRdb passed the RT-PCR reads through MiXCR, listing each CDR3 protein once. The sample includes under 200,000 distinct CDR3 sequences, approximately 12% seen only once; the top ten take approximately 30%. The same data also contributed to another study, on T cells expressing NK-cell markers. That report adds: Researchers built TCR beta cDNA using 5'RACE template switching with UMIs. Obtained from sorted CD3+CD56+NKG2C+, CD3+CD56+NKG2C- and CD3+CD56-NKG2C+ T cells were the TCR beta repertoires. The eight sequenced donors comprised seven who were HCMV-seropositive and one who was seronegative. NKG2C+ dominant clonotypes from a handful of donors made up roughly 1.0-7.0% of CD8+ T cells. Researchers report these clonotypes also headed the CD3+CD56-NKG2C+ fraction in four donors.

This sequence was found in a man aged 45 to 65 who received an inactivated influenza vaccine. Here the sequenced sample was CD8+ T cells sorted from PBMCs, taken about 13 days after vaccination. The chain carries TRBV27 and TRBJ2-5; D may be TRBD1 or TRBD2 (5 bases each). CDR3 in DNA: TGTGCCAGCAGTTTATCGAGACGGGACGAAGAGACCCAGTACTTC. Translated: CASSLSRRDEETQYF.